Each of the 21 T cell receptor beta chains below was sequenced from the same sample in a study of shared clonotypes between healthy human individuals. Libraries were prepared by immunoSEQ multiplex PCR; TCRdb keeps only in-frame clonotypes and omits some of them. The table has 560,000 or so clones, 95% to 97% seen once; the top ten hold roughly 0.12%. Terminally differentiated effector memory CD45RA+ cells were excluded from the naive CD8 cells, which were CD45RO-negative and positively selected for CCR7. The source material was naive CD8+ T cells sorted from blood. The receptors stem from a woman in her thirties in good health.

In the case of this clone: One end of the junction varies from germline; a read error may be responsible. The genes are TRBV9 and TRBJ1-2; D is ambiguous. The CDR3 totals 9 residues. CDR1 is SGDLS, CDR2 YYNGEE, per germline. This chain's CDR3 is CASSVFDSF. The CDR3 nucleotides read TGTGCCAGCAGCGTATTTGACTCTTTC. Together with reference TRBV9 and TRBJ1-2, the CDR3 gives the full variable domain: DSGVTQTPKHLITATGQRVTLRCSPRSGDLSVYWYQQSLDQGLQFLIQYYNGEERAKGNILERFSAQQFPDLHSELNLSSLELGDSALYFCASSVFDSFGSGTRLTVV.

The V call is TRBV5-6, the J call TRBJ2-3; D gene unclear. V lost 4 bases to trimming and J lost 5 bases, with 14 bases between them. From germline, CDR1 is SGHDT and CDR2 YYEEEE. This CDR3 region has 14 residues. Written as DNA, the CDR3 is TGTGCCAGCAGCCCCCGCCTGGGCGGAGATACGCAGTATTTT. It is translated as CASSPRLGGDTQYF.

This clone appeared a single time. This chain joins TRBV5-5 and TRBJ2-1; 8 bases agree with TRBD2. The CDR3 is 15 residues long. J gave up 8 bases and V 1 base, and 8 bases lay outside the gene matches. Germline V gene sequence: CDR1 SGHKS, CDR2 YYEKEE (reference sequence). CDR3 region: CASSLWGGRMDEQFF. CDR3 in DNA: TGTGCCAGCAGCTTGTGGGGCGGGAGGATGGATGAGCAGTTCTTC. The full variable domain, with the rest looked up from reference TRBV5-5 and TRBJ2-1, is DAGVTQSPTHLIKTRGQQVTLRCSPISGHKSVSWYQQVLGQGPQFIFQYYEKEERGRGNFPDRFSARQFPNYSSELNVNALLLGDSALYLCASSLWGGRMDEQFFGPGTRLTVL.

This chain connects TRBV19 to TRBJ2-7, with 7 bases fitting TRBD1. V dropped 4 bases and J dropped 1; count of bases not matched to a gene: 7. The CDR3 is made up of 15 amino acids. Germline CDR1 reads LNHDA; CDR2 reads SQIVND (reference sequence). CDR3 DNA sequence: TGTGCCAGTAGTACCCTTCCGGGACAGTCCTACGAGCAGTACTTC. It specifies CASSTLPGQSYEQYF.

Concerning this clone itself: Other DNA sequences within the sample encode an identical CDR3. The rearrangement joins TRBV18 to TRBJ2-2; 10 nucleotides align to TRBD2. The CDR3 runs to 15 residues. Germline CDR1 reads KGHSH; CDR2 reads LQKENI. V trimming: 3 bases; J trimming: 3 bases; junction bases outside the gene matches: 1. The CDR3 protein is CASSPLAGDTGELFF. Here the CDR3 DNA reads TGTGCCAGCTCACCGCTAGCGGGAGACACCGGGGAGCTGTTTTTT.

This sequence joins TRBV5-4 and TRBJ2-7, with TRBD2 matching 9 bases. The CDR3 contains 15 residues. After removal of 4 bases from V and 2 bases from J, the junction contained 7 bases not matched to a gene. Looked up from germline, CDR1 is SGHNT and CDR2 is YYREEE (reference sequence). Here the CDR3 reads CASSPELAGTYEQYF. The CDR3 nucleotides read TGTGCCAGCAGCCCCGAGCTAGCGGGAACCTACGAGCAGTACTTC.

The chain has TRBV28 and TRBJ2-5; 7 bases fit TRBD2. The V and J ends lost 6 bases and 3 bases, in that order; junction bases with no gene match: 10. The CDR3 is made up of 15 amino acids. CDR1 is MDHEN, CDR2 SYDVKM, per germline. The CDR3 DNA reads as TGTGCCAGCAGCCCGAGGGCGGCGGGAGAAGAGACCCAGTACTTC. Protein: CASSPRAAGEETQYF.

The chain recombines TRBV6-5 with TRBJ2-2; a possible D gene is TRBD2 (6 bases). The germline V gene encodes CDR1 MNHEY and CDR2 SVGAGI. Trimming left V 0 bases short and J 6 bases short, with 8 bases between. This CDR3 is built from 14 residues. CDR3: CASSYSTSPGELFF. CDR3 DNA: TGTGCCAGCAGTTACTCGACTAGTCCCGGGGAGCTGTTTTTT.

This chain connects TRBV28 to TRBJ2-5, with no clear D. The ends were cut back, 1 base at V and 5 bases at J, with 17 bases in the middle. CDR3 length: 16 residues. Germline V lookup: CDR1 MDHEN, CDR2 SYDVKM. The CDR3 nucleotides read TGTGCCAGCAGTTTATCTGAAAGGGCGACTTGGGAGACCCAGTACTTC. This sequence encodes CASSLSERATWETQYF.

The rearrangement joins TRBV11-2 to TRBJ1-4, with D possibly matching TRBD1 (6 bases). Germline assignment: CDR1 SGHAT and CDR2 FQNNGV. This CDR3 region has 14 residues. V gave up 3 bases and J gave up 8 bases, with 13 bases separating them. The CDR3 region has the DNA TGTGCCAGCAGCTTGACCAGGGGAGACGAAAAACTGTTTTTT. As protein: CASSLTRGDEKLFF.

The rearrangement uses TRBV2 and TRBJ2-4; D might be TRBD1 (6 bases). Germline assignment: CDR1 SNHLY and CDR2 FYNNEI. The V and J ends lost 4 bases and 0 bases respectively, with 13 bases between them. The CDR3 sequence is 16 residues long. CDR3: CASSGGTPLAKNIQYF. The CDR3 region has the DNA TGTGCCAGCAGTGGGGGGACACCTCTAGCCAAAAACATTCAGTACTTC.

This clone is a singleton in its sample. The chain carries TRBV28 and TRBJ1-5, with D perhaps TRBD1 (5 bases). CDR3 length: 15 residues. Looked up from germline, CDR1 is MDHEN and CDR2 is SYDVKM. Trimming stripped 1 base from V and 6 bases from J, with 13 bases between. Here the CDR3 DNA reads TGTGCCAGCAGTTTATTTGGCGGGGCATTTCAGCCCCAGCATTTT. It encodes CASSLFGGAFQPQHF. Full variable domain (missing parts from reference TRBV28 and TRBJ1-5): DVKVTQSSRYLVKRTGEKVFLECVQDMDHENMFWYRQDPGLGLRLIYFSYDVKMKEKGDIPEGYSVSREKKERFSLILESASTNQTSMYLCASSLFGGAFQPQHFGDGTRLSIL.

CDR3 nucleotides: TGTGCCAGCAGTTGGACCTCCGGGTTGTTGGATACGCAGTATTTT. The encoded protein is CASSWTSGLLDTQYF. This chain joins TRBV28 and TRBJ2-3; D uncertain. V lost 4 bases, J lost 6 bases, and 17 bases lay in between. Looked up from germline, CDR1 is MDHEN and CDR2 is SYDVKM. The CDR3 sequence is 15 residues long. Full variable domain (rest looked up from reference TRBV28 and TRBJ2-3): DVKVTQSSRYLVKRTGEKVFLECVQDMDHENMFWYRQDPGLGLRLIYFSYDVKMKEKGDIPEGYSVSREKKERFSLILESASTNQTSMYLCASSWTSGLLDTQYFGPGTRLTVL.

This sequence joins TRBV7-8 and TRBJ2-5; 7 bases are shared with TRBD2. The ends lost 2 bases at V and 2 bases at J; junction bases unmatched: 5. The CDR3 is made up of 15 amino acids. The germline CDR1 and CDR2 sequences are SGHVS and FQNEAQ. This CDR3 reads CASSLTASGQETQYF. The CDR3 DNA sequence: TGTGCCAGCAGCTTAACGGCTAGCGGACAAGAGACCCAGTACTTC.

The DNA of the CDR3 is TGCGCCAGCAGCTTGGCAAGACAGGGATTAATGACTAGCGGTAGGAATGAGCAGTTCTTC. It specifies CASSLARQGLMTSGRNEQFF. The chain has TRBV5-1 and TRBJ2-1, with 9 bases lining up with TRBD2. Germline V CDR1 and CDR2: SGHRS, YFSETQ. The CDR3 spans 20 residues. V shed 0 bases and J 7 bases; nucleotides not matched to a gene: 20.

The chain has TRBV6-5 and TRBJ2-2; D is perhaps TRBD2 (6 bases). In germline, CDR1 is MNHEY, CDR2 SVGAGI. Trimming took 6 bases from V and 4 from J, leaving 15 bases between them. This CDR3 comprises 15 residues. CDR3 in DNA: TGTGCCAGCAGCTGGACTAAAAAAGCCACCGGGGAGCTGTTTTTT. It is translated as CASSWTKKATGELFF.

This clone was picked up one time. The chain combines TRBV5-1 with TRBJ1-2, with D unclear. The ends were cut back, 3 bases at V and 4 bases at J, with 10 bases in the middle. Germline V CDR1 and CDR2: SGHRS, YFSETQ. This CDR3 is 13 amino acids long. The CDR3 sequence is CASSSAATYGYTF. CDR3 nucleotides: TGCGCCAGCAGCTCCGCCGCAACCTATGGCTACACCTTC.

Of note for this clone: Other DNA sequences of this sample code for an identical CDR3. This chain links TRBV7-9 with TRBJ2-5, with D perhaps TRBD2 (6 bases). The germline CDR1 and CDR2 sequences are SEHNR and FQNEAQ (reference sequence). CDR3 length equals 15 residues. V was cut by 1 base and J by 2 bases, with 11 bases left in between. In nucleotides, the CDR3 is TGTGCCAGCAGCTTAGTGGTAGGGAGGCAAGAGACCCAGTACTTC. This translates into CASSLVVGRQETQYF.

This chain connects TRBV27 to TRBJ1-2; perhaps TRBD1 as D (5 bases). The CDR3 is made up of 13 amino acids. CDR1 is MNHEY and CDR2 is SMNVEV in the germline V gene (reference sequence). Between the trimmed V and J ends, which lost 5 bases and 5 bases, there was a span of 12 bases. The CDR3 reads CASSPGPRYGYTF. The DNA for the CDR3 is TGTGCCAGCAGTCCGGGGCCTCGGTATGGCTACACCTTC.

The chain employs TRBV28 and TRBJ2-5; maybe TRBD1 (5 bases). The CDR3 length is 14 residues. V dropped 3 bases and J dropped 4 bases, with 12 bases sitting between them. Germline CDR1 and CDR2: MDHEN and SYDVKM. CDR3 region: CASSLIGDRETQYF. The CDR3 DNA follows: TGTGCCAGCAGTTTGATAGGGGATCGAGAGACCCAGTACTTC.

The chain employs TRBV15 and TRBJ2-3; TRBD1 aligns across 8 bases. J was trimmed by 3 bases and V by 3 bases; bases with no gene match: 5. The CDR3 length is 15 residues. Per the germline V gene, CDR1 is LNHNV and CDR2 is YYDKDF (reference sequence). This CDR3 is CATSSQGALTDTQYF. CDR3 DNA sequence: TGTGCCACCAGCAGCCAGGGGGCGCTTACAGATACGCAGTATTTT.